This TCR beta chain was found in a study of CD8+ T cells in alopecia areata. Sequencing relied on a cDNA template that was reverse transcribed from extracted RNA. Measured with immunoSEQ multiplex PCR; TCRdb has only the in-frame clones, and not every one. The table has approximately 120,000 clones, roughly 50% seen once. With 1 base removed from V and 3 bases from J, the gap between germline ends came to 7 bases. CDR3 size: 13 residues. CDR1 is MGHRA and CDR2 is YSYEKL in the germline V gene. To note about this clone: Other DNA sequences of this sample code for an identical CDR3.

This TCR was sampled from a human donor with alopecia areata. The gene calls are TRBV4-1 and TRBJ2-7, with D unresolved. Sequenced material: NKG2D-low CD8+ T cells sorted from blood. As DNA, the CDR3 is TGCGCCAGCAGCCAAGGTGGTGACTACGAGCAGTACTTC. Protein: CASSQGGDYEQYF.